A single sample gave rise to the 30 T cell receptor beta chains below, sequenced in a study of blood T cells in healthy people across ages. Combining a sample-barcoded 5' primer with a J-beta primer mix, a second PCR ran for about 6 to 12 cycles. TCRdb re-called the 5' RACE reads through MiXCR, storing one row per CDR3 protein. The data show about a million distinct CDR3 sequences, roughly 43% seen once. Sequenced input: blood. All receptors come from a man aged 30 to 45 in good health.

This clonotype has only one observation. V is TRBV7-9 and J is TRBJ2-4; D gene uncertain. The end of the DNA is better explained by TRBJ2-5, so the J call may be wrong. Germline values: CDR1 SEHNR, CDR2 FQNEAQ (reference sequence). The CDR3 runs to 14 residues. CDR3 in DNA: TGTGCCAGCAGCGGTAGAGTGGGCGGCGAGACCCAGTACTTC. Protein: CASSGRVGGETQYF.

This chain uses TRBV3-1 with TRBJ2-5; a weak D match, TRBD1 (6 bases). The CDR3 is 15 amino acids. Germline CDR1 is LGHDT and CDR2 is YNNKEL (reference sequence). Trimming removed 1 base from V and 2 bases from J, with 11 bases in between. In DNA, the CDR3 is TGTGCCAGCAGCCAAGCTGGGACATTTCAAGAGACCCAGTACTTC. Translating it yields CASSQAGTFQETQYF.

The V gene is TRBV21-1, the J gene TRBJ2-4; TRBD1, the table's D call, lacks a check against the DNA. TRBV21-1 is deemed a pseudogene. The CDR3 sequence is 17 residues long. The CDR3 sequence is CASSTTRGIIAKNIQYF. The CDR3 DNA reads TGTGCCAGCAGCACCACTCGGGGGATCATAGCCAAAAACATTCAGTACTTC.

DNA for the CDR3: TGCGCCAGCAGACCCTCGGGACCATCGAAAGGAGAGACCCAGTACTTC. As protein: CASRPSGPSKGETQYF. The J gene is TRBJ2-5, the V gene TRBV4-3; either TRBD1 or TRBD2 may supply D (5 bases each). Trimming took off 6 bases at V and 4 bases at J, with 21 bases between the two ends. Germline CDR1 is LGHNA and CDR2 is YSLEER. The CDR3 is 16 residues long.

The chain couples TRBV30 to TRBJ2-7; D is perhaps TRBD1 (5 bases). The CDR3 has 13 residues. The V gene's germline CDR1 is GTSNPN and CDR2 SVGIG (reference sequence). V was pared by 3 bases and J by 5 bases, with 14 bases between. The CDR3 DNA reads TGTGCCTGGAGACTTGGTTTCAGGGACGAGCAGTACTTC. Translation gives CAWRLGFRDEQYF.

This clonotype was found once. V gene TRBV15 combines with J gene TRBJ2-7, with D maybe TRBD1 (6 bases). The J call is in doubt because the DNA end fits TRBJ2-4 better. Germline CDR1 and CDR2: LNHNV and YYDKDF (reference sequence). This CDR3 spans 15 amino acids. The CDR3 region has the DNA TGTGCCACCAGCAGACCAGGGGCGGCCAAAAACATTCAGTACTTC. Amino acid sequence: CATSRPGAAKNIQYF.

This clonotype was observed a few times. A read error may account for a junction end that differs from germline. DNA for the CDR3: TGTGCCAGCAGGGAAGGACAGCCCGACGAGCAGTACTTC. It yields the protein CASREGQPDEQYF. This chain joins TRBV2 and TRBJ2-7; possible D gene TRBD1, 6 bases. CDR3 length: 13 amino acids. Looked up from germline, CDR1 is SNHLY and CDR2 is FYNNEI.

This chain connects TRBV6-5 to TRBJ2-7; D gene unclear. V was pared by 0 bases and J by 3 bases, with 12 bases between. CDR1 MNHEY and CDR2 SVGAGI come from the germline V gene. This CDR3 is 15 amino acids long. The CDR3 bases are TGTGCCAGCAGTTACTCGCGGCAGATTCTCTACGAGCAGTACTTC. It translates to CASSYSRQILYEQYF.

The chain recombines TRBV4-1 with TRBJ2-5, with a possible D match to TRBD2 (5 bases). Between the trimmed V and J ends, which lost 3 bases and 7 bases, there was a span of 21 bases. The CDR3 is 16 amino acids. Germline assignment: CDR1 MGHRA and CDR2 YSYEKL. This CDR3 is CASSQTKGFGGGTQYF. CDR3 coding DNA: TGCGCCAGCAGCCAGACCAAAGGGTTCGGAGGCGGGACCCAGTACTTC.

The chain couples TRBV5-1 to TRBJ1-1, with D perhaps TRBD1 (5 bases). V was pared by 7 bases and J by 1 base, with 17 bases between. The germline gives CDR1 SGHRS, CDR2 YFSETQ. The CDR3 spans 15 residues. The CDR3 is CASFPGDGQNTEAFF. The DNA of the CDR3 is TGCGCCAGCTTTCCGGGGGATGGACAGAACACTGAAGCTTTCTTT. Complete variable domain (other parts from reference TRBV5-1 and TRBJ1-1): KAGVTQTPRYLIKTRGQQVTLSCSPISGHRSVSWYQQTPGQGLQFLFEYFSETQRNKGNFPGRFSGRQFSNSRSEMNVSTLELGDSALYLCASFPGDGQNTEAFFGQGTRLTVV.

The rearrangement links TRBV7-9 to TRBJ2-1, with 9 bases lining up with TRBD2. The CDR3 loop spans 17 amino acids. V lost 1 base and J lost 2; bases outside the gene matches: 6. Germline V lookup: CDR1 SEHNR, CDR2 FQNEAQ (reference sequence). The CDR3 spells CASSLGDSGGPYNEQFF. The CDR3 nucleotides are TGTGCCAGCAGCTTAGGCGATAGCGGGGGCCCCTACAATGAGCAGTTCTTC.

The V gene is TRBV2, the J gene TRBJ1-1; 8 nucleotides agree with TRBD1. This CDR3 contains 11 residues. The germline V gene has CDR1 SNHLY and CDR2 FYNNEI. After removal of 6 bases from V and 11 bases from J, the junction contained 5 bases not matched to a gene. CDR3 nucleotide sequence: TGTGCCAGCAGCGAGGACAGGGCGGCTTTCTTT. Protein product: CASSEDRAAFF.

J is TRBJ2-3 and V is TRBV29-1, with D possibly called TRBD1 or TRBD2 (5 bases each). Deletions cut 5 bases from V and 0 bases from J, with 12 bases between. The CDR3 has 14 amino acids. CDR1 is SQVTM, CDR2 ANQGSEA, per germline. This chain's CDR3 is CSVYPGASTDTQYF. DNA of the CDR3: TGCAGCGTTTATCCCGGGGCTAGCACAGATACGCAGTATTTT.

The chain recombines TRBV12-3 or TRBV12-4 with TRBJ2-1; TRBD1 aligns across 9 bases. The CDR3 sequence is 15 residues long. V lost 1 base, J lost 6 bases, and 4 bases stayed unmatched. The CDR3 reads CASSLDRGRLNEQFF. DNA of the CDR3: TGTGCCAGCAGTTTAGACAGGGGGCGCCTCAATGAGCAGTTCTTC.

This clonotype appeared many times. V usage is TRBV7-2 and J usage is TRBJ1-2; TRBD1 matches 7 bases. The CDR3 runs to 17 residues. Germline CDR1 and CDR2: SGHTA and FQGNSA. J gave up 6 bases and V 5 bases, and 18 bases lay outside the gene matches. CDR3 bases: TGTGCCAGCAGCCCACGGACAGGAGGAGGGGCATTTGATGGCTACACCTTC. Its translation is CASSPRTGGGAFDGYTF. Full variable domain (rest looked up from reference TRBV7-2 and TRBJ1-2): GAGVSQSPSNKVTEKGKDVELRCDPISGHTALYWYRQSLGQGLEFLIYFQGNSAPDKSGLPSDRFSAERTGGSVSTLTIQRTQQEDSAVYLCASSPRTGGGAFDGYTFGSGTRLTVV.

This clonotype was seen a few times. The chain links TRBV11-2 to TRBJ1-4; 11 nucleotides line up with TRBD1. CDR3 length: 16 amino acids. CDR1 and CDR2 (germline): SGHAT, FQNNGV. Trimming removed 6 bases from V and 3 bases from J; junction bases left unmatched: 6. CDR3 amino acids: CASSRTGGSANEKLFF. For the CDR3, the DNA is TGTGCCAGCAGTCGGACAGGGGGCTCGGCTAATGAAAAACTGTTTTTT.

In its sample, this clonotype was seen a few times. This chain uses TRBV25-1 with TRBJ1-6, with 8 bases that match TRBD1. With V trimmed by 4 bases and J by 10 bases, 6 bases remained unmatched. Germline CDR1 is MGHDK and CDR2 is SYGVNS. CDR3 size: 14 residues. CDR3 residues: CASSGGQGLSPLHF. The CDR3 bases are TGTGCCAGCAGTGGTGGACAGGGTCTCTCACCCCTCCACTTT.

This clonotype has just a few counts. This chain connects TRBV5-1 to TRBJ2-1, with TRBD1 matching 7 bases. Germline V gene sequence: CDR1 SGHRS, CDR2 YFSETQ. CDR3 length: 15 amino acids. J lost 7 bases, V lost 1 base, and 8 bases had no gene match. The CDR3 nucleotides read TGCGCCAGCAGCTTGCGACAGGGACCCGGGAATGAGCAGTTCTTC. As protein: CASSLRQGPGNEQFF.

This clonotype occurred many times. CDR3 DNA sequence: TGCAGCGTCCGGGCGCTAGTGGATGGCTACACCTTC. It translates to CSVRALVDGYTF. The genes are TRBV29-1 and TRBJ1-2; no definite D call. CDR1 is SQVTM and CDR2 is ANQGSEA in the germline V gene. This CDR3 has 12 amino acids. V shed 6 bases and J shed 6 bases, with 14 bases lying between them.

This sequence joins TRBV20-1 and TRBJ2-1; possibly TRBD1 or TRBD2 for D (6 bases each). V was trimmed by 3 bases and J by 5 bases, leaving 14 bases between them. There are 14 residues in the CDR3. From germline, CDR1 is DFQATT and CDR2 SNEGSKA (reference sequence). CDR3 nucleotides: TGCAGTGCTAGGGACGGGGGCTTTCACAATGAGCAGTTCTTC. Protein: CSARDGGFHNEQFF.

This clonotype was observed a few times. The rearrangement links TRBV7-2 to TRBJ2-3; maybe TRBD1 (7 bases). The CDR3 sequence is 18 residues long. Germline CDR1 and CDR2: SGHTA and FQGNSA. Trimming stripped 5 bases from V and 4 bases from J, with 25 bases between. Here the CDR3 reads CASSRQGGALGVSDTQYF. In DNA, the CDR3 is TGTGCCAGCAGCCGCCAGGGGGGAGCACTGGGGGTATCAGATACGCAGTATTTT.

This clonotype was observed once. The chain recombines TRBV12-3 or TRBV12-4 with TRBJ1-2; the match to TRBD1 covers 10 bases. This CDR3 has 15 amino acids. The trim removed 5 bases at V and 4 bases at J, leaving 7 bases unmatched. The CDR3 nucleotides are TGTGCCAGCAGTAGAGCTGGGACAGGGGTCTATGGCTACACCTTC. As protein: CASSRAGTGVYGYTF.

The genes are TRBV6-5 and TRBJ1-2, with 8 bases aligning to TRBD1. V dropped 4 bases and J dropped 7; count of bases not matched to a gene: 5. CDR3 length equals 13 residues. Germline CDR1 is MNHEY and CDR2 is SVGAGI. The DNA for the CDR3 is TGTGCCAGCAGTTCCAGGGGGCTGGTTGGCTACACCTTC. It translates to CASSSRGLVGYTF.

The chain links TRBV6-5 to TRBJ2-2; TRBD1 matches 8 bases. Germline values: CDR1 MNHEY, CDR2 SVGAGI. The CDR3 totals 13 residues. V gave up 5 bases and J gave up 6 bases; unmatched junction bases: 2. The CDR3: CASSGQGPGELFF. CDR3 DNA sequence: TGTGCCAGCAGTGGACAGGGACCCGGGGAGCTGTTTTTT.

The V call is TRBV6-5, the J call TRBJ2-1; 11 positions match TRBD2. CDR1 and CDR2 from the germline V gene are MNHEY and SVGAGI. The ends lost 4 bases at V and 8 bases at J; junction bases unmatched: 13. CDR3 size: 17 residues. CDR3: CASSWGRTSGGWDEQFF. The CDR3 nucleotides read TGTGCCAGCAGTTGGGGGAGAACTAGCGGGGGATGGGATGAGCAGTTCTTC.

CDR3 in amino acids: CASSRDREASGNYEQYF. CDR3 nucleotide sequence: TGTGCCAGCAGCCGAGATCGAGAGGCTAGCGGGAACTACGAGCAGTACTTC. V and J are TRBV3-1 and TRBJ2-5, with TRBD2 matching 9 bases. The J call may be in error: the DNA end matches TRBJ2-7 better. Germline lookup yields CDR1 LGHDT and CDR2 YNNKEL (reference sequence). The CDR3 runs 17 residues.

The rearrangement uses TRBV4-2 and TRBJ2-7; 9 positions match TRBD2. The germline gives CDR1 LGHNA, CDR2 YNFKEQ. The CDR3 is 18 amino acids. The J segment lost 0 bases and the V segment lost 0 bases, leaving 9 bases of the junction unmatched. This chain's CDR3 is CASSQDGVSGGPSYEQYF. For the CDR3, the DNA is TGTGCCAGCAGCCAAGATGGGGTTAGCGGGGGACCCTCCTACGAGCAGTACTTC.

Note on this clonotype: A read error is possible here, since a much larger clone lies one base away. The chain combines TRBV12-3 or TRBV12-4 with TRBJ2-1, with D perhaps TRBD2 (6 bases). The CDR3 totals 14 residues. V gave up 7 bases and J gave up 0 bases, with 10 bases separating them. CDR3 residues: CASTGGNSYNEQFF. CDR3 nucleotides: TGTGCCAGCACTGGGGGGAACTCCTACAATGAGCAGTTCTTC.

This clonotype has a handful of counts. The rearrangement uses TRBV7-9 and TRBJ2-4; 11 bases fit TRBD1. Germline V gene lookup returns CDR1 SEHNR and CDR2 FQNEAQ (reference sequence). The J segment lost 7 bases and the V segment lost 6 bases, leaving 5 bases of the junction unmatched. The CDR3 has 14 residues. CDR3 nucleotides: TGTGCCAGCAGGTCCGGACAGGGGGCGAACATTCAGTACTTC. Residues: CASRSGQGANIQYF.

The gene calls are TRBV10-3 and TRBJ1-6; possible D gene TRBD1, 5 bases. Per the germline V gene, CDR1 is ENHRY and CDR2 is SYGVKD. V was shortened by 6 bases and J by 7 bases, with 10 bases between the two germline ends. The CDR3 extends over 13 amino acids. CDR3 protein: CAIRGLENSPLHF. CDR3 nucleotide sequence: TGTGCCATCAGGGGGCTGGAGAATTCACCCCTCCACTTT.